This T cell receptor (beta chain) was captured by sequencing in a study of shared clonotypes between healthy human individuals. Original data processing: For the immunoSEQ data, sequences were junction-only without quality scores, so filtering differed. This table comes from immunoSEQ multiplex PCR, and its TCRdb copy is limited to in-frame clones, with some not included. The V and J calls and the clone size are those of that table, but D and trimming were determined from the DNA. There are approximately 1.9 million clones in the sample; about 94% occur only once, and approximately 1.7% lies in the top ten. Naive CD8 cells lacked CD45RO and underwent positive selection for CCR7, leaving out terminally differentiated effector memory CD45RA+ cells. The source material was naive CD8+ T cells from PBMCs. The receptor's source is a man younger than 30 in good health. Some clones in this sample may be carry-over from other donors' samples.

The CDR3 is CATAPGQSYEQYF. DNA for the CDR3: TGTGCCACCGCGCCCGGACAGAGCTACGAGCAGTACTTC. The chain employs TRBV27 and TRBJ2-7; perhaps TRBD1 as D (6 bases). Germline values: CDR1 MNHEY, CDR2 SMNVEV (reference sequence). This CDR3 contains 13 residues. The V end lost 10 bases, the J end lost 3 bases, and 16 bases lay between the germline ends.